What follows are 5 T cell receptor beta chains derived from one specimen sequenced in a study of blood T cell repertoires in COVID-19. Here immunoSEQ multiplex PCR was the method, and the copy in TCRdb shows in-frame clones only, minus some. The sample has 90,000 to 120,000 clones, about 89% seen once. Specimen: peripheral blood. The receptors come from a human donor in a cohort sampled during active COVID-19.

The chain is built from TRBV28 and TRBJ1-2; no reliable D call. The germline V gene has CDR1 MDHEN and CDR2 SYDVKM. The CDR3 contains 12 residues. Trimming shortened V by 4 bases and J by 5 bases, and 8 bases separated the two germline ends. The CDR3 DNA follows: TGTGCCAGCAGTTCAACAGAATATGGCTACACCTTC. Its protein is CASSSTEYGYTF.

A few counts support this clone. In DNA form, the CDR3 reads TGTGCCAGCAGGATAGGGCCTTGGGGGACAAGCAATGAGCAGTTCTTC. It encodes CASRIGPWGTSNEQFF. V usage is TRBV2 and J usage is TRBJ2-1; D is perhaps TRBD1 (6 bases). V lost 6 bases and J lost 6, with 21 bases in between. Germline assignment: CDR1 SNHLY and CDR2 FYNNEI. CDR3 length: 16 residues.

The chain is built from TRBV21-1 and TRBJ2-7; the table names TRBD2, a call not compared with the DNA. TRBV21-1 is marked as a pseudogene. The CDR3 has 14 residues. This CDR3 reads CASSMSGRYYEQYF. The CDR3 region has the DNA TGTGCCAGCAGCATGAGCGGGAGATACTACGAGCAGTACTTC.

The chain joins TRBV19 to TRBJ1-5, with a weak D call TRBD1 (5 bases). CDR3 length equals 17 residues. Deletions cut 7 bases from V and 10 bases from J, with 29 bases between. The germline V gene encodes CDR1 LNHDA and CDR2 SQIVND (reference sequence). This CDR3 reads CASTHPHPQRGTVPQHF. CDR3 DNA sequence: TGTGCCAGTACCCACCCCCACCCCCAGCGGGGCACGGTTCCCCAGCATTTT.

The V call is TRBV13, the J call TRBJ2-4; D possibly corresponds to TRBD2 (7 bases). V lost 0 bases to trimming and J lost 0 bases, with 18 bases between them. There are 19 residues in the CDR3. The germline gives CDR1 PRHDT, CDR2 FYEKMQ (reference sequence). In DNA, the CDR3 is TGTGCCAGCAGCTTAGGCTTGGGAGGGGGTGAACTAGCCAAAAACATTCAGTACTTC. Translating it yields CASSLGLGGGELAKNIQYF.